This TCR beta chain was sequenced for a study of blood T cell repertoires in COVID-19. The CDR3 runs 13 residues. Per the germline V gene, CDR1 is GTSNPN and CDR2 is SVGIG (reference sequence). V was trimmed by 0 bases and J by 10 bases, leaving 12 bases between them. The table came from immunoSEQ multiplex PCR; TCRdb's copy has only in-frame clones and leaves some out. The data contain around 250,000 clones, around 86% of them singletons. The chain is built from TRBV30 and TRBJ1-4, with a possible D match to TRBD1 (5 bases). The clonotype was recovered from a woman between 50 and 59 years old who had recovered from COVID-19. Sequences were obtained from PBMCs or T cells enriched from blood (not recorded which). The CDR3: CAWSVQPGGKLFF. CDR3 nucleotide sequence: TGTGCCTGGAGTGTACAGCCGGGGGGAAAACTGTTTTTT.